The TCR beta chain described here comes from a study of HIV-infected patients and healthy controls. The study's findings and limits: MAIT alpha-chain CDR3s were frequent in healthy controls, depleted in HIV+. Size-matching overweighted rare events from HIV-infected data when comparing patients with controls. CMV-associated CDR3s mostly grew nonsignificantly during therapy, while HIV-associated CDR3s declined significantly.

The table lists this clonotype with a few counts. Antigen: not known. Roughly three months, about 14 weeks, into antiretroviral therapy, follow-up blood was collected. All unsorted peripheral T cells were captured because whole blood was used without fractionation. cDNA was made from approximately 500 ng RNA using alpha and beta constant primers. Alpha and beta chain libraries were made separately by chain-specific third strand synthesis with multiplexing indices. One entry per CDR3 protein, called by TCRdb with MiXCR from the 5' RACE reads. The table lists more than 15,000 distinct CDR3 sequences, about 8.7% of them singletons. Germline V CDR1 and CDR2: SGHNT, YYREEE (reference sequence). V gave up 0 bases and J gave up 0 bases; unmatched junction bases: 0. The CDR3 loop spans 15 amino acids.

The V gene is TRBV5-4, the J gene TRBJ1-1, with TRBD1 matching over 9 bases. The source is an adult with HIV infection. This specimen consisted of blood, obtained during antiretroviral therapy. The CDR3 DNA sequence: TGTGCCAGCAGCTTGGACAGGGGGCTGAACACTGAAGCTTTCTTT. It codes for CASSLDRGLNTEAFF.